The T cell receptor beta chain described here comes from a study of response to subunit inactivated influenza vaccine. Germline V gene data show CDR1 as SGDLS and CDR2 as YYNGEE. The V segment lost 3 bases and the J segment 5 bases; nucleotides outside the gene matches: 5. This CDR3 is 15 amino acids long. TCRdb reprocessed the RT-PCR reads with MiXCR, giving one entry per CDR3 protein. The sample contains hundreds of thousands of distinct CDR3 sequences, 15% to 19% of which appear only once. This TCR came from a man aged 45-65 years who received an inactivated influenza vaccine. The chain links TRBV9 to TRBJ2-1; the match to TRBD1 covers 10 bases. The sample here was PBMCs from blood, taken less than 13 days after vaccination. The CDR3 bases are TGTGCCAGCAGCGGGGGACAGGGGTCTCACAATGAGCAGTTCTTC. It codes for CASSGGQGSHNEQFF. Supplemented by reference TRBV9 and TRBJ2-1, the full variable domain reads DSGVTQTPKHLITATGQRVTLRCSPRSGDLSVYWYQQSLDQGLQFLIQYYNGEERAKGNILERFSAQQFPDLHSELNLSSLELGDSALYFCASSGGQGSHNEQFFGPGTRLTVL.